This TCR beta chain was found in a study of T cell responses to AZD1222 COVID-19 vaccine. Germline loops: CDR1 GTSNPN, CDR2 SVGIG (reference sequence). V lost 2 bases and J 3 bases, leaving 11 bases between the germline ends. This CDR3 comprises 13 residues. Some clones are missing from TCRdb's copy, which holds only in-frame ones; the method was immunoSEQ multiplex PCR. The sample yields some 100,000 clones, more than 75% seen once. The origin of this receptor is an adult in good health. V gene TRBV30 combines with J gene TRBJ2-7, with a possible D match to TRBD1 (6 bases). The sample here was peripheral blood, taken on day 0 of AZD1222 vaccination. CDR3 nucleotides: TGTGCCTGGAGTCTAGGGGGAAGCTACGAGCAGTACTTC. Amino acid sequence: CAWSLGGSYEQYF.